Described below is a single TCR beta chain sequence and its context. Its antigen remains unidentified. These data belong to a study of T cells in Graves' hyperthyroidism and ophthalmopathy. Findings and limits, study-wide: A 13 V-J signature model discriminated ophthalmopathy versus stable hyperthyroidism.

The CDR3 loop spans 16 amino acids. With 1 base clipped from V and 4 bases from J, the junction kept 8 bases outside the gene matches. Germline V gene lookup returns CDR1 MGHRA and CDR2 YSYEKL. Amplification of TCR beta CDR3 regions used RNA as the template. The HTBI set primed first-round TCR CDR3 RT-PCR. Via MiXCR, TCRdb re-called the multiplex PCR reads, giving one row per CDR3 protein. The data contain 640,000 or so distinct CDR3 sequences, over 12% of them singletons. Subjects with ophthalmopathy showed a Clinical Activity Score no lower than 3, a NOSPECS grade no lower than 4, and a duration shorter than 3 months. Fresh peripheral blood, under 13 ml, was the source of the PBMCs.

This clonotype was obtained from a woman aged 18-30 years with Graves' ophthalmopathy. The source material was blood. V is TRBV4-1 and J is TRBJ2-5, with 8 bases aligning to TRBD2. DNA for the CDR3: TGCGCCAGCAGCCAAGGCAGCGGGAGAGGGGGAGAGACCCAGTACTTC. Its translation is CASSQGSGRGGETQYF.